The rows below give T cell receptor beta chains drawn from one sample of a study of long-term antiretroviral therapy in people with HIV. Sequencing used immunoSEQ multiplex PCR; TCRdb keeps in-frame clones, though not all of them. The sample has about 26,000 clones; roughly 86% are singletons. The material was unsorted PBMCs, obtained roughly 2.7 years after starting antiretroviral therapy. These receptor sequences come from a man aged 35 to 55 with HIV. The CDR3 runs from the conserved cysteine through the conserved F or W. D genes are given only for firm matches. Clone size is stated in some rows and not others, as once, few, many or a class when expanded.

D gene: .; V gene: TRBV4-2; clone size: .; J gene: TRBJ2-5; CDR3 DNA: TGTGCCAGCAGCCAATTATCGAGTCCCCAAGAGACCCAGTACTTC; CDR3 protein: CASSQLSSPQETQYF
D gene: TRBD1; V gene: TRBV7-9; clone size: once; J gene: TRBJ1-4; CDR3 DNA: TGTGCCAGCAGCTCACCGGCGAGACAGGGGGCGGGAGAAAAACTGTTTTTT; CDR3 protein: CASSSPARQGAGEKLFF
D gene: .; V gene: TRBV28; clone size: once; J gene: TRBJ1-2; CDR3 DNA: TGTGCCAGCAGTTTAGGAGGGTTTCCCTACACCTTC; CDR3 protein: CASSLGGFPYTF
D gene: .; V gene: TRBV6-1; clone size: once; J gene: TRBJ1-4; CDR3 DNA: TGTGCCAGCAGTAGGGAGAGGGTTGGTGAAAAACTGTTTTTT; CDR3 protein: CASSRERVGEKLFF
D gene: TRBD1; V gene: TRBV28; clone size: .; J gene: TRBJ1-5; CDR3 DNA: TGTGCCAGCAGAACGGACAGGGTTTACAACAATCAGCCCCAGCATTTT; CDR3 protein: CASRTDRVYNNQPQHF
D gene: .; V gene: TRBV6-6; clone size: few; J gene: TRBJ1-2; CDR3 DNA: TGTGCCAGCAGTTACAAGGGGGTATCCTATGGCTACACCTTC; CDR3 protein: CASSYKGVSYGYTF
D gene: .; V gene: TRBV7-2; clone size: .; J gene: TRBJ2-7; CDR3 DNA: TGTGCCAGCAGCTTAGAACCCTTTTACGAGCAGTACTTC; CDR3 protein: CASSLEPFYEQYF
D gene: TRBD1; V gene: TRBV7-2; clone size: .; J gene: TRBJ2-7; CDR3 DNA: TGTGCCAGCAGCTTAAGGGACAGGGGGCCCTACGAGCAGTACTTC; CDR3 protein: CASSLRDRGPYEQYF
D gene: TRBD2; V gene: TRBV28; clone size: .; J gene: TRBJ2-1; CDR3 DNA: TGTGCCAGCAGTCCCCTCCTAATGACTAGCGGGAGTCTAGGAAATGAGCAGTTCTTC; CDR3 protein: CASSPLLMTSGSLGNEQFF
D gene: TRBD1; V gene: TRBV28; clone size: .; J gene: TRBJ1-1; CDR3 DNA: TGTGCCAGCAGCTTGAACGCAGGGGGCGAGACTGAAGCTTTCTTT; CDR3 protein: CASSLNAGGETEAFF
D gene: .; V gene: TRBV27; clone size: .; J gene: TRBJ1-2; CDR3 DNA: TGTGCCAGCAGTCTAACGCGAAGTGGGGACATAGATGGCTACACCTTC; CDR3 protein: CASSLTRSGDIDGYTF
D gene: .; V gene: TRBV19; clone size: .; J gene: TRBJ2-1; CDR3 DNA: TGTGCCAGTAGTTTCGTTAATGAGCAGTTCTTC; CDR3 protein: CASSFVNEQFF
D gene: .; V gene: TRBV30; clone size: .; J gene: TRBJ2-2; CDR3 DNA: TGTGCCTGGAGTGTTTATAGTACCGGGGAGCTGTTTTTT; CDR3 protein: CAWSVYSTGELFF
D gene: .; V gene: TRBV27; clone size: .; J gene: TRBJ1-5; CDR3 DNA: TGTGCCAGCAGTTTATTAGGGGGGCTTATGGAGCCCCAGCATTTT; CDR3 protein: CASSLLGGLMEPQHF
D gene: .; V gene: TRBV4-2; clone size: .; J gene: TRBJ2-3; CDR3 DNA: TGTGCCAGCAGCCAAGATTTTGGACACTATAGCACAGATACGCAGTATTTT; CDR3 protein: CASSQDFGHYSTDTQYF
D gene: TRBD1; V gene: TRBV29-1; clone size: .; J gene: TRBJ1-1; CDR3 DNA: TGCAGCATTGGCAGGGGGCTCTCGAACACTGAAGCTTTCTTT; CDR3 protein: CSIGRGLSNTEAFF
D gene: TRBD1; V gene: TRBV10-1; clone size: .; J gene: TRBJ2-4; CDR3 DNA: TGCGCCAGCAGGGACCGGGACAGCGAAAACATTCAGTACTTC; CDR3 protein: CASRDRDSENIQYF
D gene: .; V gene: TRBV25-1; clone size: .; J gene: TRBJ2-4; CDR3 DNA: TGTGCCAGCAGTCCCCGACTAGGCAATGCCAAAAACATTCAGTACTTC; CDR3 protein: CASSPRLGNAKNIQYF
D gene: .; V gene: TRBV5-1; clone size: .; J gene: TRBJ1-2; CDR3 DNA: TGCGCCAGCAGCTTGGAGCAGGGCAATAACTATGGCTACACCTTC; CDR3 protein: CASSLEQGNNYGYTF
D gene: .; V gene: TRBV4-1; clone size: .; J gene: TRBJ2-2; CDR3 DNA: TGCGCCAGCAGCCAACCGAACACCGGGGAGCTGTTTTTT; CDR3 protein: CASSQPNTGELFF
D gene: .; V gene: TRBV7-6; clone size: .; J gene: TRBJ2-7; CDR3 DNA: TGTGCCAGCAGCGGTAGAGGGGCCCTCTACGAGCAGTACTTC; CDR3 protein: CASSGRGALYEQYF
D gene: TRBD1; V gene: TRBV9; clone size: .; J gene: TRBJ2-3; CDR3 DNA: TGTGCCAGCAGCCCCTGGACAGGGACAGATACGCAGTATTTT; CDR3 protein: CASSPWTGTDTQYF
D gene: .; V gene: TRBV27; clone size: .; J gene: TRBJ2-5; CDR3 DNA: TGTGCCAGCAGTTTATTAGGTGGGGGGCTGGAGACCCAGTACTTC; CDR3 protein: CASSLLGGGLETQYF
D gene: TRBD2; V gene: TRBV5-5; clone size: .; J gene: TRBJ2-2; CDR3 DNA: TGTGCCAGCAGCATACCTAGCGGGGGGGCCACCGGGGAGCTGTTTTTT; CDR3 protein: CASSIPSGGATGELFF